The rows below give T cell receptor beta chains drawn from one sample of a study of OX40 agonist ivuxolimab in advanced cancers. Produced via immunoSEQ multiplex PCR; TCRdb's table is partial and in-frame only. The table includes under 70,000 clones, 75% to 90% detected once. The material sequenced was CD4+ or CD8+ T cells sorted from blood, taken in a trial of the OX40 agonist ivuxolimab. These receptors were obtained from an adult with an advanced solid tumor such as melanoma, head and neck, liver or kidney cancer. Both conserved end residues are part of each CDR3. D genes are given only for firm matches. Rows may omit the clone size; those that give it use once, few, many or a size class.

D gene,V gene,J gene,clone size,CDR3 protein,CDR3 DNA
.,TRBV14,TRBJ1-2,.,CASSGAGVNYGYTF,TGTGCCAGCAGCGGCGCCGGAGTTAACTATGGCTACACCTTC
TRBD1,TRBV4-1,TRBJ1-1,.,CASSQEKTGAYTEAFF,TGCGCCAGCAGCCAAGAGAAAACAGGGGCGTACACTGAAGCTTTCTTT
TRBD2,TRBV10-3,TRBJ2-3,.,CATVGGGADTQYF,TGTGCCACCGTGGGGGGAGGGGCAGATACGCAGTATTTT
.,TRBV5-4,TRBJ1-4,.,CASSPRQSTTNEKLFF,TGTGCCAGCAGCCCTAGACAGTCAACAACTAATGAAAAACTGTTTTTT
.,TRBV6-5,TRBJ2-3,.,CASSPTGTDTQYF,TGTGCCAGCAGTCCGACTGGCACAGATACGCAGTATTTT
.,TRBV27,TRBJ1-1,.,CASSTFGPNTEAFF,TGTGCCAGCAGTACTTTTGGACCGAACACTGAAGCTTTCTTT
TRBD1,TRBV27,TRBJ1-2,.,CASTSGQRPSIGYTF,TGTGCCAGCACCTCGGGACAGCGTCCCTCTATTGGCTACACCTTC
.,TRBV18,TRBJ2-7,.,CASSPSSGPYEQYF,TGTGCCAGCTCACCATCCTCAGGGCCCTACGAGCAGTACTTC
TRBD2,TRBV28,TRBJ2-7,.,CVSSTPSGRVYEQYF,TGTGTCAGCAGTACTCCTAGCGGGAGGGTCTACGAGCAGTACTTC
TRBD1,TRBV19,TRBJ2-1,.,CASSRDRVANEQFF,TGTGCCAGTTCACGGGACAGGGTAGCTAATGAGCAGTTCTTC
TRBD2,TRBV11-3,TRBJ2-2,.,CASSLVGGGPGGELFF,TGTGCCAGCAGCTTAGTCGGCGGGGGGCCTGGCGGGGAGCTGTTTTTT
TRBD1,TRBV27,TRBJ2-5,.,CASSQWGQNQETQYF,TGTGCCAGCAGTCAGTGGGGACAGAATCAAGAGACCCAGTACTTC
TRBD1,TRBV10-3,TRBJ1-2,.,CAISERGQAYGYTF,TGTGCCATCAGTGAGAGGGGACAGGCCTATGGCTACACCTTC
.,TRBV29-1,TRBJ2-7,.,CSVAPRGYEQYF,TGCAGCGTTGCCCCCAGGGGTTACGAGCAGTACTTC
TRBD1,TRBV7-9,TRBJ1-2,.,CASSFRTGANYGYTF,TGTGCCAGCAGCTTCAGGACAGGCGCTAACTATGGCTACACCTTC
.,TRBV4-2,TRBJ1-3,.,CASSPPTPSSGNTIYF,TGTGCCAGCAGCCCCCCTACCCCTAGCTCTGGAAACACCATATATTTT
TRBD1,TRBV11-2,TRBJ2-7,.,CASSSDRGAEQYF,TGTGCCAGCAGCTCGGACAGGGGAGCCGAGCAGTACTTC
.,TRBV19,TRBJ1-4,.,CASSIDLGGPATNEKLFF,TGTGCCAGTAGTATAGATCTTGGGGGACCGGCAACTAATGAAAAACTGTTTTTT
.,TRBV28,TRBJ2-7,.,CASRLRVASDSYEQYF,TGTGCCAGCAGGTTAAGAGTAGCCTCCGATTCCTACGAGCAGTACTTC
.,TRBV4-2,TRBJ2-2,few,CASSQNRGDTGELFF,TGTGCCAGCAGCCAAAATAGGGGGGACACCGGGGAGCTGTTTTTT
TRBD2,TRBV4-1,TRBJ2-1,.,CASSPDSGRNDDEQFF,TGCGCCAGCAGCCCGGATAGCGGGAGGAACGACGATGAGCAGTTCTTC
.,TRBV14,TRBJ2-7,.,CASSQGPGTWQYF,TGTGCCAGCAGCCAAGGCCCAGGGACATGGCAGTACTTC
.,TRBV19,TRBJ2-5,.,CASSIRYQETQYF,TGTGCCAGTAGTATACGGTATCAAGAGACCCAGTACTTC
.,TRBV11-1,TRBJ2-2,.,CASSLSLSDTGELFF,TGTGCCAGCAGCTTATCCCTGAGCGACACCGGGGAGCTGTTTTTT
TRBD2,TRBV7-3,TRBJ2-1,.,CASSFPGLAGVNEQFF,TGTGCCAGCAGCTTCCCGGGACTAGCGGGGGTCAATGAGCAGTTCTTC
.,TRBV5-5,TRBJ2-5,.,CASSLAAGADETQYF,TGTGCCAGCAGCTTGGCGGCGGGGGCGGATGAGACCCAGTACTTC
TRBD2,TRBV10-3,TRBJ2-7,.,CAISGTSGSSYEQYF,TGTGCCATCTCGGGGACTAGCGGGTCCTCCTACGAGCAGTACTTC
.,TRBV19,TRBJ1-2,.,CASYAARGGYTF,TGTGCCAGTTATGCCGCAAGGGGTGGCTACACCTTC
.,TRBV4-2,TRBJ2-7,.,CASSQEAGNAAYEQYF,TGTGCCAGCAGCCAGGAGGCGGGGAATGCGGCCTACGAGCAGTACTTC
.,TRBV23-1,TRBJ1-3,.,CASSRGSGNTIYF,TGCGCCAGCAGTCGGGGTAGTGGAAACACCATATATTTT
.,TRBV19,TRBJ1-3,once,CASISSLSGNTIYF,TGTGCCAGTATTTCAAGTCTCTCTGGAAACACCATATATTTT
TRBD2,TRBV5-4,TRBJ2-3,.,CASSSLAGGDTQYF,TGTGCCAGCAGCTCACTAGCGGGGGGAGATACGCAGTATTTT
.,TRBV5-1,TRBJ1-5,.,CASSLGQASNQPQHF,TGCGCCAGCAGCTTGGGCCAGGCTAGCAATCAGCCCCAGCATTTT
.,TRBV29-1,TRBJ1-2,.,CSVDYGYGYTF,TGCAGCGTTGATTACGGCTATGGCTACACCTTC
.,TRBV6-1,TRBJ2-7,.,CASKGTLSSYEQYF,TGTGCCAGCAAAGGCACCTTAAGCTCCTACGAGCAGTACTTC
.,TRBV19,TRBJ2-3,.,CASSIDAGISTDTQYF,TGTGCCAGTAGTATAGATGCAGGGATTAGCACAGATACGCAGTATTTT
TRBD2,TRBV12-5,TRBJ2-1,.,CASGLGTSVYNEQFF,TGTGCTAGTGGTTTGGGGACTAGCGTTTACAATGAGCAGTTCTTC
TRBD1,TRBV19,TRBJ1-2,.,CASSPQGYLYGYTF,TGTGCCAGTAGCCCACAGGGGTATTTATATGGCTACACCTTC
TRBD2,TRBV5-1,TRBJ2-2,.,CASSPLAGGRTGELFF,TGCGCCAGCAGCCCTCTAGCGGGAGGGCGGACCGGGGAGCTGTTTTTT
.,TRBV7-2,TRBJ2-1,.,CASSLGLAGDEQFF,TGTGCCAGCAGCTTAGGACTAGCAGGGGATGAGCAGTTCTTC
TRBD2,TRBV6-4,TRBJ2-7,once,CATLGGLTYEQYF,TGTGCCACCCTGGGAGGGCTGACCTACGAGCAGTACTTC
.,TRBV15,TRBJ1-2,.,CATARVGVNYGYTF,TGTGCCACCGCGCGCGTGGGCGTAAACTATGGCTACACCTTC
.,TRBV7-9,TRBJ2-3,.,CASSPYAKSQYF,TGTGCCAGCAGCCCCTACGCTAAATCGCAGTATTTT
.,TRBV11-2,TRBJ2-5,.,CASSLTLRTQYF,TGTGCCAGCAGCCTTACCTTACGGACCCAGTACTTC
TRBD1,TRBV2,TRBJ2-1,.,CASSALGQGRFNEQFF,TGTGCCAGCAGTGCCTTGGGACAGGGTCGGTTCAATGAGCAGTTCTTC
TRBD1,TRBV27,TRBJ1-3,.,CASSPAGDRLGGNTIYF,TGTGCCAGCAGTCCAGCCGGGGACAGGCTGGGGGGAAACACCATATATTTT